This entry features one TCR beta chain sequence. Template for every sorted-subset replicate PCR totaled approximately 200 ng DNA, approximately 30,000 T cell genomes. The repertoire was sequenced with immunoSEQ multiplex PCR; TCRdb's copy has only in-frame clones and lacks some. The table lists around 2.1 million clones, about 93% of them singletons. The sample originates from a study of shared clonotypes between healthy human individuals. The naive CD8 subset, CD45RO-negative cells positively selected for CCR7, excluded terminally differentiated effector memory CD45RA+ cells. V lost 6 bases and J 9 bases, leaving 9 bases between the germline ends. Germline V gives CDR1 SEHNR, CDR2 FQNEAQ (reference sequence). This CDR3 comprises 11 residues.

This TCR was sampled from a young man in good health. Some clones in this sample may be carry-over from other donors' samples. The chain joins TRBV7-9 to TRBJ2-1; D is unresolved. Sequencing was done on a sample of naive CD8+ T cells from PBMCs. CDR3: CASRVRGEQFF. The CDR3 DNA is TGTGCCAGCAGGGTTCGAGGTGAGCAGTTCTTC.